The 8 T cell receptor beta chains below come from one sample, sequenced in a study of CD8 T cells in Susac syndrome. Random hexamers served to reverse transcribe roughly 0.45 to 1 ug RNA. TCRdb re-called the immunoSEQ multiplex PCR reads with MiXCR, one entry per CDR3 protein. The table shows over 95,000 distinct CDR3 sequences, with 85% to 95% occurring only once. Sequencing input: CD4+ T cells from PBMCs. These receptors were collected from a human donor in good health.

The chain joins TRBV5-4 to TRBJ2-3; 9 positions match TRBD1. CDR1 and CDR2 (germline): SGHNT, YYREEE (reference sequence). The CDR3 loop spans 14 amino acids. Losses at the gene ends were 1 base for V and 10 bases for J; bases not matched to a gene: 7. The CDR3 nucleotides are TGTGCCAGCAGCTTGCCGCTGGGACAGGGAGCGCAGTATTTT. It encodes CASSLPLGQGAQYF.

The rearrangement joins TRBV6-2 or TRBV6-3 to TRBJ1-1; D unresolved. The germline CDR1 and CDR2 sequences are MNHEY and SVGEGT. The V and J ends lost 2 bases and 8 bases respectively, with 12 bases between them. This CDR3 contains 13 residues. CDR3: CASSYTGRHEAFF. Here the CDR3 DNA reads TGTGCCAGCAGTTACACCGGGAGGCACGAAGCTTTCTTT.

V is TRBV3-1 and J is TRBJ2-2; 10 nucleotides agree with TRBD2. The CDR3 has 16 amino acids. Germline V lookup: CDR1 LGHDT, CDR2 YNNKEL (reference sequence). Unmatched junction bases numbered 1, after V lost 0 bases and J lost 3 bases. DNA for the CDR3: TGTGCCAGCAGCCAAGAAACTAGCGGGGACACCGGGGAGCTGTTTTTT. Translated: CASSQETSGDTGELFF.

This clonotype appeared a single time. This rearrangement joins TRBV9 to TRBJ2-7; a possible D gene is TRBD1 (6 bases). The length of the CDR3 is 15 residues. V lost 2 bases to trimming and J lost 5 bases, with 17 bases between them. Looked up from germline, CDR1 is SGDLS and CDR2 is YYNGEE. This CDR3 is CASSVRQDPGDEQYF. CDR3 in DNA: TGTGCCAGCAGCGTCAGGCAGGATCCAGGGGACGAGCAGTACTTC.

The rearrangement links TRBV6-5 to TRBJ2-2; 12 nucleotides line up with TRBD2. CDR1 MNHEY and CDR2 SVGAGI come from the germline V gene. This CDR3 comprises 15 residues. Losses at the gene ends were 8 bases for V and 6 bases for J; bases not matched to a gene: 7. The CDR3 region is CASAPLAGGAGELFF. The CDR3 DNA follows: TGTGCCAGCGCCCCTCTAGCGGGAGGGGCCGGGGAGCTGTTTTTT.

The genes are TRBV3-1 and TRBJ1-3; TRBD1 might be the D (5 bases). The CDR3 contains 13 residues. Germline loops: CDR1 LGHDT, CDR2 YNNKEL (reference sequence). V gave up 7 bases and J gave up 4 bases, with 11 bases separating them. The chain's CDR3 is CASTPGAGNTIYF. CDR3 nucleotides: TGTGCCAGCACCCCCGGGGCGGGAAACACCATATATTTT.

The V gene is TRBV9, the J gene TRBJ2-5; no clear D. V shed 3 bases and J shed 1 base, with 7 bases lying between them. Germline CDR1 is SGDLS and CDR2 is YYNGEE. The CDR3 loop spans 13 amino acids. In DNA, the CDR3 is TGTGCCAGCAGCGGGGGTTTCCAAGAGACCCAGTACTTC. It is translated as CASSGGFQETQYF.

This rearrangement joins TRBV7-8 to TRBJ2-1; possibly TRBD1 or TRBD2 for D (6 bases each). The CDR3 covers 18 residues. Germline lookup yields CDR1 SGHVS and CDR2 FQNEAQ. Trimming removed 1 base from V and 4 bases from J, with 20 bases in between. Here the CDR3 reads CASSLVQTRRGAYNEQFF. The CDR3 nucleotides read TGTGCCAGCAGCTTAGTTCAAACTAGGAGGGGGGCTTACAATGAGCAGTTCTTC.